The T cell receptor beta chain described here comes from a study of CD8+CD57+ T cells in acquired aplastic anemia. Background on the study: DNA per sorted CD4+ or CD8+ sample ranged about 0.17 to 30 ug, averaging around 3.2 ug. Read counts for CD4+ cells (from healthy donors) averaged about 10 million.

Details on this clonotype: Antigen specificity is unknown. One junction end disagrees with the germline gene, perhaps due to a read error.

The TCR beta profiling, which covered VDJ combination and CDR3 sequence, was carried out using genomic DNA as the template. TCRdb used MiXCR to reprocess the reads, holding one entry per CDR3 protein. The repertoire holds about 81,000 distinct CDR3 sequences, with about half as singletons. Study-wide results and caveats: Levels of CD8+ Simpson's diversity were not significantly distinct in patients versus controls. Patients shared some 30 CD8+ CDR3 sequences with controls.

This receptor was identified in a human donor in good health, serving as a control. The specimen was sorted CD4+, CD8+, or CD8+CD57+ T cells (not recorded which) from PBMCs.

CDR3 in amino acids: CAASDTGSGNTIYF. The CDR3 nucleotides read TGTGCCGCCAGTGACACAGGGTCTGGAAACACCATATATTTT. The V and J genes are TRBV24-1 and TRBJ1-3; TRBD1 is a possible D gene (6 bases). Germline lookup yields CDR1 KGHDR and CDR2 SFDVKD. The CDR3 is 14 residues long.